The present T cell receptor (beta chain) was sequenced within a study of blood T cell repertoires in COVID-19. From germline, CDR1 is SEHNR and CDR2 FQNEAQ (reference sequence). V lost 3 bases, J lost 1 base, and 6 bases lay in between. CDR3 length equals 13 residues. Profiling relied on immunoSEQ multiplex PCR, and the TCRdb table lists in-frame clones only, not all of them. Of roughly 300,000 clones listed, 92% are singletons. This receptor was obtained from a woman aged 25 to 39 who had recovered from COVID-19. Material: PBMCs or T cells enriched from blood (not recorded which). V is TRBV7-9 and J is TRBJ1-1; D uncertain. CDR3 coding DNA: TGTGCCAGCAGCTTCTCGGGGAACACTGAAGCTTTCTTT. This codes for CASSFSGNTEAFF.